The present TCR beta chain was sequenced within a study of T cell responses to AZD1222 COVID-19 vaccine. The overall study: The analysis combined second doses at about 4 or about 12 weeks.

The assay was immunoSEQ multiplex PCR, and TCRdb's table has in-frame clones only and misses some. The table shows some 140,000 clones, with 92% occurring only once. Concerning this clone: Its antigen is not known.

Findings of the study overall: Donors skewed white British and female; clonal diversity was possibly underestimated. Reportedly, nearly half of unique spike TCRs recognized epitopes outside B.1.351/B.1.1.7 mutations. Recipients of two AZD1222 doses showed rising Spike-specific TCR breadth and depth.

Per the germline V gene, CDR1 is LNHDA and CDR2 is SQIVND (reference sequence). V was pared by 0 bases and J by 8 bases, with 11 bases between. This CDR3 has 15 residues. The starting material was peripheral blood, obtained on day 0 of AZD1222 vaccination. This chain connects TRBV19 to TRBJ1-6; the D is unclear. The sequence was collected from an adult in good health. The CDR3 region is CASSIDSTEDSPLHF. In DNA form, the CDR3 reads TGTGCCAGTAGTATAGATTCAACAGAAGATTCACCCCTCCACTTT. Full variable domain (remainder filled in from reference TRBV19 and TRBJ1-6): DGGITQSPKYLFRKEGQNVTLSCEQNLNHDAMYWYRQDPGQGLRLIYYSQIVNDFQKGDIAEGYSVSREKKESFPLTVTSAQKNPTAFYLCASSIDSTEDSPLHFGNGTRLTVT.